Below, 7 T cell receptor beta chains from the same sample are listed, as sequenced in a study of blood T cell repertoires in COVID-19. Sequenced by immunoSEQ multiplex PCR; TCRdb stores in-frame clones only, minus some. The sample has under 300,000 clones, nearly 90% seen once. The material sequenced was PBMCs or T cells enriched from blood (not recorded which). These receptors were taken from a woman aged 60-75 years who had recovered from COVID-19.

This chain uses TRBV30 with TRBJ2-7; D perhaps matches TRBD2 (6 bases). The V and J ends lost 6 bases and 12 bases respectively, with 21 bases between them. Germline V gives CDR1 GTSNPN, CDR2 SVGIG (reference sequence). The CDR3 is made up of 12 amino acids. The CDR3 DNA is TGTGCCTGTAATCAGGGTGGGAGGAGGCTGTACTTC. Translated: CACNQGGRRLYF.

This chain joins TRBV30 and TRBJ1-3, with 8 bases that match TRBD1. Germline lookup yields CDR1 GTSNPN and CDR2 SVGIG (reference sequence). V dropped 6 bases and J dropped 4; count of bases not matched to a gene: 14. The CDR3 sequence is 16 residues long. The DNA for the CDR3 is TGTGCCTGTACGGGACAGGACCTTGTGAGGGGAAACACCATATATTTT. Translating gives CACTGQDLVRGNTIYF.

The chain carries TRBV5-5 and TRBJ1-2; 8 bases are a match to TRBD1. Per the germline V gene, CDR1 is SGHKS and CDR2 is YYEKEE (reference sequence). The CDR3 consists of 15 residues. V was pared by 4 bases and J by 7 bases, with 12 bases of the junction left unmatched. Here the CDR3 reads CASSAWDRRESGYTF. CDR3 DNA: TGTGCCAGCAGCGCCTGGGACAGGAGGGAATCTGGCTACACCTTC.

CDR3: CASSQDLAGGSGQFF. The CDR3 nucleotides are TGTGCCAGCAGCCAAGACCTAGCGGGAGGGTCAGGGCAGTTCTTC. The rearrangement links TRBV3-1 (or the pseudogene TRBV3-2) to TRBJ2-1, with 12 bases identical to TRBD2. Unmatched junction bases numbered 6, after V lost 0 bases and J lost 12 bases. Germline V lookup: CDR1 LGHDT, CDR2 YNNKEL (reference sequence). This CDR3 is 15 amino acids long.

The V and J genes are TRBV28 and TRBJ2-1; 8 nucleotides agree with TRBD2. V dropped 4 bases and J dropped 0; count of bases not matched to a gene: 8. The germline CDR1 and CDR2 sequences are MDHEN and SYDVKM. This CDR3 region has 17 residues. CDR3: CASSSSGGYSSYNEQFF. The CDR3 nucleotides are TGTGCCAGCAGTTCAAGCGGGGGTTACAGCTCCTACAATGAGCAGTTCTTC.

This clone has just one count. The V and J genes are TRBV19 and TRBJ2-3; TRBD2 matches at 11 bases. The CDR3 contains 18 residues. The germline V gene encodes CDR1 LNHDA and CDR2 SQIVND (reference sequence). Trimming cost V 5 bases and J 3 bases; bases outside gene matches: 13. The CDR3 protein is CASSRTVILAGVTDTQYF. The CDR3 DNA reads as TGTGCCAGTAGTCGAACCGTCATACTAGCGGGAGTGACAGATACGCAGTATTTT. The entire variable domain, with the rest obtained from reference TRBV19 and TRBJ2-3, is as follows: DGGITQSPKYLFRKEGQNVTLSCEQNLNHDAMYWYRQDPGQGLRLIYYSQIVNDFQKGDIAEGYSVSREKKESFPLTVTSAQKNPTAFYLCASSRTVILAGVTDTQYFGPGTRLTVL.

This chain uses TRBV18 with TRBJ1-1, with a possible D match to TRBD1 (5 bases). Germline V CDR1 and CDR2: KGHSH, LQKENI. The CDR3 consists of 15 residues. V lost 4 bases and J 4 bases, leaving 16 bases between the germline ends. CDR3 sequence reads: CASSRSGATITEAFF. DNA of the CDR3: TGTGCCAGCTCACGGAGTGGGGCTACGATCACTGAAGCTTTCTTT. The full variable domain, its missing parts supplied by reference TRBV18 and TRBJ1-1, is NAGVMQNPRHLVRRRGQEARLRCSPMKGHSHVYWYRQLPEEGLKFMVYLQKENIIDESGMPKERFSAEFPKEGPSILRIQQVVRGDSAAYFCASSRSGATITEAFFGQGTRLTVV.